Each of the 7 T cell receptor beta chains below was sequenced from the same sample in a study of T cell repertoires in cytomegalovirus infection. Each CDR3 protein is one row after TCRdb ran MiXCR on the reads. The repertoire includes 490,000 or so distinct CDR3 sequences, around 11% of them detected once, and 10% to 13% sits in the top ten. The sample was PBMCs. Receptors originate from a human donor in good health (CMV status not recorded). Some clones in this sample may be carry-over from other donors' samples.

This clonotype has at least ten counts. The chain couples TRBV7-9 to TRBJ2-1, with D hard to call. The V end lost 3 bases, the J end lost 0 bases, and 12 bases lay between the germline ends. In germline, CDR1 is SEHNR, CDR2 FQNEAQ (reference sequence). CDR3 size: 16 residues. DNA for the CDR3: TGTGCCAGCAGCTTGCAAATTACGAGCTCCTACAATGAGCAGTTCTTC. This encodes CASSLQITSSYNEQFF.

The table lists this clonotype with many counts. V is TRBV11-2 and J is TRBJ1-1; no firm D call. Germline CDR1 SGHAT, CDR2 FQNNGV. The length of the CDR3 is 13 residues. V was pared by 1 base and J by 3 bases, with 6 bases between. In DNA, the CDR3 is TGTGCCAGCAGCTTAGGCGGGCACACTGAAGCTTTCTTT. Translation gives CASSLGGHTEAFF.

V and J are TRBV25-1 and TRBJ2-1; D remains unclear. This CDR3 has 13 amino acids. Germline CDR1 and CDR2: MGHDK and SYGVNS. V was cut by 7 bases and J by 6 bases, with 13 bases left in between. The CDR3 sequence is CASTFGTVNEQFF. The CDR3 region has the DNA TGTGCCAGCACGTTCGGAACAGTCAATGAGCAGTTCTTC. Variable domain in full (rest from reference TRBV25-1 and TRBJ2-1): EADIYQTPRYLVIGTGKKITLECSQTMGHDKMYWYQQDPGMELHLIHYSYGVNSTEKGDLSSESTVSRIRTEHFPLTLESARPSHTSQYLCASTFGTVNEQFFGPGTRLTVL.

This clonotype was seen repeatedly, ten times or more. The chain couples TRBV29-1 to TRBJ2-1; the D gene is possibly TRBD2 (6 bases). Trimming removed 8 bases from V and 5 bases from J, with 16 bases in between. The CDR3 length is 13 residues. The V gene's germline CDR1 is SQVTM and CDR2 ANQGSEA. For the CDR3, the DNA is TGCAGCCCTATCCTTGGGACTCACAATGAGCAGTTCTTC. This encodes CSPILGTHNEQFF.

This clonotype was counted many times. The J gene is TRBJ1-3, the V gene TRBV6-6; D not certain. The V and J ends lost 5 bases and 4 bases respectively, with 12 bases between them. CDR3 length: 14 residues. Germline-derived CDR1 and CDR2 are MNHNY and SVGAGI (reference sequence). The CDR3 nucleotides read TGTGCCAGCAGTACCCGGGAGGGCGGAAACACCATATATTTT. Translation: CASSTREGGNTIYF.

This clonotype has at least ten counts. The chain carries TRBV2 and TRBJ1-2; weak D call: TRBD1 (6 bases). This CDR3 region has 17 residues. Germline V gives CDR1 SNHLY, CDR2 FYNNEI. With 0 bases removed from V and 4 bases from J, the gap between germline ends came to 18 bases. CDR3 protein: CASSEALRQAFGYGYTF. CDR3 in DNA: TGTGCCAGCAGTGAAGCGCTTCGACAGGCGTTCGGCTATGGCTACACCTTC.

At least ten counts were recorded for this clonotype. The chain is built from TRBV28 and TRBJ1-2; a possible D gene is TRBD1 (6 bases). The CDR3 loop spans 15 amino acids. Germline CDR1 and CDR2: MDHEN and SYDVKM. The V and J ends lost 4 bases and 4 bases respectively, with 16 bases between them. This chain's CDR3 is CASSSTGSGSYGYTF. In DNA, the CDR3 is TGTGCCAGCAGTTCGACAGGATCTGGCTCCTATGGCTACACCTTC.